The 5 T cell receptor beta chains below were found in one sample sequenced in a study of identical twins. One entry per CDR3 protein, called by TCRdb with MiXCR from the 5' RACE reads. The repertoire holds approximately 700,000 distinct CDR3 sequences, with roughly 18% as singletons. In addition, the sample was reused for a study of T cells expressing NK-cell markers.

The sequencing sample was made of PBMCs. These receptors were taken from a woman between 18 and 29 years old in good health.

The chain links TRBV29-1 to TRBJ2-5; no firm D call. V was trimmed by 4 bases and J by 5 bases, leaving 14 bases between them. The CDR3 spans 13 residues. The germline V gene encodes CDR1 SQVTM and CDR2 ANQGSEA. The CDR3 protein is CSVVRGPEETQYF. In DNA form, the CDR3 reads TGCAGCGTTGTACGAGGTCCCGAGGAGACCCAGTACTTC.

Only a few counts were recorded for this clonotype. A junction boundary mismatches the germline segment, possibly from a read error. The CDR3 nucleotides read TGCAGTGTTAGACCTCCCGGGAGGCCCAATGAGCAGTTCTTC. Translated, it gives CSVRPPGRPNEQFF. The chain is built from TRBV20-1 and TRBJ2-1; 7 bases line up with TRBD2. Germline values: CDR1 DFQATT, CDR2 SNEGSKA (reference sequence). The CDR3 has 14 amino acids.

This clonotype was found a few times. V gene TRBV12-3 or TRBV12-4 combines with J gene TRBJ2-4, with a tentative D call TRBD1 (6 bases). This CDR3 has 12 amino acids. V lost 6 bases and J lost 7, with 10 bases in between. The CDR3 DNA sequence: TGTGCCAGCAGCCTGGACAGTAACATTCAGTACTTC. It codes for CASSLDSNIQYF.

The chain has TRBV9 and TRBJ1-1; D is possibly TRBD1 (5 bases). V was trimmed by 0 bases and J by 4 bases, leaving 16 bases between them. There are 16 residues in the CDR3. From germline, CDR1 is SGDLS and CDR2 YYNGEE. The CDR3, as DNA: TGTGCCAGCAGCGTAGGCGGGTCTCTCCAGGGCACTGAAGCTTTCTTT. It yields the protein CASSVGGSLQGTEAFF.

This chain links TRBV15 with TRBJ1-2; D is unresolved. CDR3 length equals 17 residues. The germline V gene has CDR1 LNHNV and CDR2 YYDKDF (reference sequence). Trimming left V 3 bases short and J 5 bases short, with 22 bases between. This chain's CDR3 is CATSSRWTQGVKYGYTF. CDR3 sequence (DNA): TGTGCCACCAGCAGCCGGTGGACGCAAGGAGTAAAGTATGGCTACACCTTC.